This T cell receptor beta chain was identified during a study of post-analysis software for immune sequencing data. Study summary: In terms of disease course, relapsing-remitting, secondary progressive and progressive-relapsing multiple sclerosis were included.

Trimming pared 4 bases from V and 5 bases from J, leaving 9 bases between. This CDR3 region has 13 residues. Germline-derived CDR1 and CDR2 are SGHNT and YENEEA. Overall study results and limits: The five TRBV segments detected at higher frequency in patients than in controls included TRBV5-6, TRBV5-1 and TRBV20-1. Multiple sclerosis patients had significantly lower normalized Chao1 diversity than controls.

This clonotype was recorded a few times. What it binds is unknown. TCR beta cDNA libraries included unique molecular identifiers. TCRdb called the PCR reads again in MiXCR, with one record for every CDR3 protein. The sample lists around 700,000 distinct CDR3 sequences, 55% to 70% seen once, with about 10% in the top ten. The sequencing sample was made of blood. The clonotype was recovered from a girl between 2 and 10 years old with multiple sclerosis. The chain uses TRBV11-3 and TRBJ2-1; weak D call: TRBD2 (5 bases). The CDR3 reads CASSSPGDNEQFF. The CDR3 region has the DNA TGTGCCAGCAGCTCCCCCGGGGACAATGAGCAGTTCTTC.